This T cell receptor (beta chain) was documented in a study of control samples from healthy donors and cancer patients. The method was immunoSEQ multiplex PCR; TCRdb's version includes in-frame clones alone and lacks a portion of them. The repertoire holds 160,000 or so clones, 80% to 95% seen once, with approximately 0.7% in the top ten. CDR3 size: 13 residues. J was trimmed by 6 bases and V by 4 bases; bases with no gene match: 7. Germline CDR1 reads SQVTM; CDR2 reads ANQGSEA. The clonotype comes from a woman aged 25 to 39 in good health. The rearrangement links TRBV29-1 to TRBJ1-1; 8 nucleotides agree with TRBD1. Material: blood. The CDR3 DNA reads TGCAGCGTTGTAGCCCAGGGGGCGTCTGAAGCTTTCTTT. It specifies CSVVAQGASEAFF.